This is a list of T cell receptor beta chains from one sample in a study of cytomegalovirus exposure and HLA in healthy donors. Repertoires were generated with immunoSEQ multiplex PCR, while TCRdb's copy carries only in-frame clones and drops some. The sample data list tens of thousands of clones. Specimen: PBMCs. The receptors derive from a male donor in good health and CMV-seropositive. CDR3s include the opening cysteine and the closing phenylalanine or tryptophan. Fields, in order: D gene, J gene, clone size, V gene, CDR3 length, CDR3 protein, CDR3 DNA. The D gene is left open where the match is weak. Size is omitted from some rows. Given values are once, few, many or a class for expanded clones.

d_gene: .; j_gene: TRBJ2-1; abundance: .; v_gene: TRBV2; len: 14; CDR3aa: CASGSLRSYNEQFF; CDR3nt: TGTGCCAGCGGATCTTTGAGGTCCTACAATGAGCAGTTCTTC
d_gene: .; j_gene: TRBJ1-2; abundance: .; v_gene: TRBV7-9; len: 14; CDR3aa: CASSPETVPYGYTF; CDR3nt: TGTGCCAGCAGCCCCGAGACAGTCCCCTATGGCTACACCTTC
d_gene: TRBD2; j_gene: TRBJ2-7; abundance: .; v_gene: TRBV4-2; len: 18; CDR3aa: CASSQAVGLAGAAYEQYF; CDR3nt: TGTGCCAGCAGCCAAGCTGTTGGGCTAGCGGGTGCCGCCTACGAGCAGTACTTC
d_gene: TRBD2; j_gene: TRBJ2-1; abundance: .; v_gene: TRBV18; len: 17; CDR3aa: CASNTAGGSTPYNEQFF; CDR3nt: TGTGCCAGCAATACGGCCGGCGGGAGTACTCCCTACAATGAGCAGTTCTTC
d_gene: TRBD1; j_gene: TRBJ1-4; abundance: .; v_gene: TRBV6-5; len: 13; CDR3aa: CASSYFQGDKLFF; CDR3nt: TGTGCCAGCAGTTACTTTCAGGGGGATAAACTGTTTTTT
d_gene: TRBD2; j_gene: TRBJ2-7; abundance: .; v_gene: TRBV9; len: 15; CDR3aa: CASNPHGTSDYEQYF; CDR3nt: TGTGCCAGCAACCCCCATGGGACTAGCGACTACGAGCAGTACTTC
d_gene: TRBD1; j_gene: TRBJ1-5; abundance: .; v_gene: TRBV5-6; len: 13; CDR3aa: CASSTGASQPQHF; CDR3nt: TGTGCCAGCAGCACAGGGGCCAGTCAGCCCCAGCATTTT
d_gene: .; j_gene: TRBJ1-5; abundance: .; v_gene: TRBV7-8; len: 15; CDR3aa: CASSLDTGLGQPQHF; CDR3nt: TGTGCCAGCAGCTTAGACACGGGTCTAGGACAGCCCCAGCATTTT
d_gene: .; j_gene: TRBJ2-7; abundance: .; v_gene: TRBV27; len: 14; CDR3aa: CASSGRAGAYEQYF; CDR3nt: TGTGCCAGCAGTGGCCGGGCAGGGGCCTACGAGCAGTACTTC
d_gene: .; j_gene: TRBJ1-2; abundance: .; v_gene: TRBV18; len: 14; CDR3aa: CASSIPREQVGYTF; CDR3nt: TGTGCCAGCTCAATACCCAGGGAACAAGTCGGCTACACCTTC
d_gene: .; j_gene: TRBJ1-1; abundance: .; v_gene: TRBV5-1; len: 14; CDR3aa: CASSRRAAFPEAFF; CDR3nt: TGCGCCAGCAGTCGCCGTGCGGCGTTTCCTGAAGCTTTCTTT
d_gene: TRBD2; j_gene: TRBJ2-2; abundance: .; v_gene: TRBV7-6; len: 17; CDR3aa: CASSALAGGPITGELFF; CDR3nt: TGTGCCAGCAGCGCTCTAGCGGGAGGGCCAATCACCGGGGAGCTGTTTTTT
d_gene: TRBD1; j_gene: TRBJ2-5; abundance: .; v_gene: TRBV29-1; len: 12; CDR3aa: CSVGQGEETQYF; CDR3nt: TGCAGCGTAGGACAGGGTGAAGAGACCCAGTACTTC
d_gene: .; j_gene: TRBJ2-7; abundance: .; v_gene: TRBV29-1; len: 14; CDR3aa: CSVEGQWEDHEQYF; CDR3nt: TGCAGCGTTGAAGGACAGTGGGAAGATCACGAGCAGTACTTC
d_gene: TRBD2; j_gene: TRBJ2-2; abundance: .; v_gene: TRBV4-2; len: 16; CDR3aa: CASSHAGTSVPGELFF; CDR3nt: TGTGCCAGCAGCCATGCCGGGACTAGTGTGCCCGGGGAGCTGTTTTTT
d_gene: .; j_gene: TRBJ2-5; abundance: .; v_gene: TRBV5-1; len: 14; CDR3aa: CASSLASSKETQYF; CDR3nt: TGCGCCAGCAGCTTGGCCTCGAGTAAGGAGACCCAGTACTTC
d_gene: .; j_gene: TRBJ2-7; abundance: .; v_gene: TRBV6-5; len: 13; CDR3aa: CASSYSGADEQYF; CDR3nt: TGTGCCAGCAGTTACTCTGGGGCCGACGAGCAGTACTTC
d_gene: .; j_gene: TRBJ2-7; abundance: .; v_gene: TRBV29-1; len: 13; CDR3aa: CSVSTGSTYEQYF; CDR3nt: TGCAGCGTATCGACAGGATCAACCTACGAGCAGTACTTC
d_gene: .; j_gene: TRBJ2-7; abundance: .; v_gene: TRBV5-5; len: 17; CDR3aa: CASSLGGPRGGPYEQYF; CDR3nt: TGTGCCAGCAGCTTGGGGGGGCCTCGCGGGGGACCCTACGAGCAGTACTTC
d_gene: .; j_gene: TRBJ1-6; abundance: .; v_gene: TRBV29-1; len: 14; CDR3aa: CSVGETGTNSPLHF; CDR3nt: TGCAGCGTTGGAGAGACAGGAACCAATTCACCCCTCCACTTT
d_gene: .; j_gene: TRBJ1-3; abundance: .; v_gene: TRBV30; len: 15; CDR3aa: CAWSLSGSSGNTIYF; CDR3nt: TGTGCCTGGAGCCTCTCAGGCTCCTCTGGAAACACCATATATTTT
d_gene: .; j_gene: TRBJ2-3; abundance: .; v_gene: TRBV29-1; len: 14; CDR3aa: CSAEEGSRTDTQYF; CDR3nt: TGCAGCGCTGAGGAGGGAAGCCGAACGGATACGCAGTATTTT
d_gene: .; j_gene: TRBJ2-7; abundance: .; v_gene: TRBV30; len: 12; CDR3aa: CAWSVVGVEQYF; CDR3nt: TGTGCCTGGAGCGTAGTAGGGGTCGAGCAGTACTTC
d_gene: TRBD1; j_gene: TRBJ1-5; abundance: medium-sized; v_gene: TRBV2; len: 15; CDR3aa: CASSSGQGSNQPQHF; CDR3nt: TGTGCCAGCAGTTCTGGACAGGGAAGCAATCAGCCCCAGCATTTT